The clone carrying this TCR beta chain was counted between two and nine times. Its antigen is as yet unknown. Donors underwent one heparinised blood draw, 95 to 150 mL on average. Purities in excess of 95% were seen in all sorted populations. The CDR3 has 15 residues. CDR1 is SQVTM and CDR2 is ANQGSEA in the germline V gene. The ends lost 4 bases at V and 6 bases at J; junction bases unmatched: 7. The sample originates from a study of beta chain features in type 1 diabetes. About the research overall: Examination of sorted cells across all samples involved approximately 100,000,000 cells. Findings of the study overall: The study left unresolved whether HLA type influences TCRB rearrangement.

Expressed TCRB transcripts got sequenced, as all isolated RNA was reverse transcribed. Assay used: immunoSEQ multiplex PCR; TCRdb lists only in-frame clones, some missing. In the table there are 350,000 to 450,000 clones, roughly 15% of which are singletons. This clonotype originated in a woman aged 18 to 35 in good health. The V gene is TRBV29-1, the J gene TRBJ2-1; 12 bases are shared with TRBD1. The sample comprised naive CD4+ T cells from blood. CDR3 in amino acids: CSVVKSGQGANEQFF. The DNA for the CDR3 is TGCAGCGTTGTTAAGTCGGGACAGGGGGCCAATGAGCAGTTCTTC.